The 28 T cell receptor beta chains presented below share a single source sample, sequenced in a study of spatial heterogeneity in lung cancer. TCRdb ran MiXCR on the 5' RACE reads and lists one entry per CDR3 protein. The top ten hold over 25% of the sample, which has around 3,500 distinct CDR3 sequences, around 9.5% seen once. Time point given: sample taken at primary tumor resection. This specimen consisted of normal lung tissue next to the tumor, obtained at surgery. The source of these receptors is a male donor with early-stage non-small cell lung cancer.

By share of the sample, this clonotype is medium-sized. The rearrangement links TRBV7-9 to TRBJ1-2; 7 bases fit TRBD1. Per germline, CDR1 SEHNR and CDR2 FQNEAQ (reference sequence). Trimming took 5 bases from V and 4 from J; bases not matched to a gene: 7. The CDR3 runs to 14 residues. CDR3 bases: TGTGCCAGCAGCGAGACGACAGGGCTCTATGGCTACACCTTC. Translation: CASSETTGLYGYTF.

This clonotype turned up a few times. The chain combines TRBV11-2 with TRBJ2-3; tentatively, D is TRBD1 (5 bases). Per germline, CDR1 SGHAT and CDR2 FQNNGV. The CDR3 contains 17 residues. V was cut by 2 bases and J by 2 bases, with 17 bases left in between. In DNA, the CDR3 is TGTGCCAGCAGCTTAAGGTCCAGGGTAACGTCCACAGATACGCAGTATTTT. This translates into CASSLRSRVTSTDTQYF.

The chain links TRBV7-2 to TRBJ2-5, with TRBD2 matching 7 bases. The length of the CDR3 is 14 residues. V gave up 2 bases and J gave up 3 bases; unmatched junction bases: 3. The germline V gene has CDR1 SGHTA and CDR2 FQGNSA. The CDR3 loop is CASSLSLAEETQYF. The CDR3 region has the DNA TGTGCCAGCAGCTTATCTCTAGCGGAAGAGACCCAGTACTTC.

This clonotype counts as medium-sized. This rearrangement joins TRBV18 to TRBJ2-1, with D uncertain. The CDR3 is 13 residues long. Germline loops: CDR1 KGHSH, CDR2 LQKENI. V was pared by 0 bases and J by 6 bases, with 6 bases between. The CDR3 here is CASSPPPGNEQFF. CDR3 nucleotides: TGTGCCAGCTCACCACCCCCGGGCAATGAGCAGTTCTTC.

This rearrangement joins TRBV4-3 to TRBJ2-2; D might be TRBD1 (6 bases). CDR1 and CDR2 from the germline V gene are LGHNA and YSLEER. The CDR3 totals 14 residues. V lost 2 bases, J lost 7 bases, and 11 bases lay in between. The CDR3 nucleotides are TGCGCCAGCAGCCAACTACAGGGCGACGGGGAGCTGTTTTTT. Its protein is CASSQLQGDGELFF.

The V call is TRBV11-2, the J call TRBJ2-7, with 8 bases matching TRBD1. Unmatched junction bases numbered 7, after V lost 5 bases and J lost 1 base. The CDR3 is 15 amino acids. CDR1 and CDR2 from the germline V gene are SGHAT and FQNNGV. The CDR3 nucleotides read TGTGCCAGCAGCCCAGGGGGCGACCCATCCTACGAGCAGTACTTC. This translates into CASSPGGDPSYEQYF. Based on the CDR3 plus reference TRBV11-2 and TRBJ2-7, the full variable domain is EAGVAQSPRYKIIEKRQSVAFWCNPISGHATLYWYQQILGQGPKLLIQFQNNGVVDDSQLPKDRFSAERLKGVDSTLKIQPAKLEDSAVYLCASSPGGDPSYEQYFGPGTRLTVT.

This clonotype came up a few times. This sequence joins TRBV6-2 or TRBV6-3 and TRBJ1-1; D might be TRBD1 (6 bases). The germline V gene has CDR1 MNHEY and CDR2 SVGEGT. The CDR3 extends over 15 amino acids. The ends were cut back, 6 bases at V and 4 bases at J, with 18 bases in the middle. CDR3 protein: CASRAQPSGATEAFF. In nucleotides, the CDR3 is TGTGCCAGCAGGGCCCAACCCTCAGGGGCCACTGAAGCTTTCTTT.

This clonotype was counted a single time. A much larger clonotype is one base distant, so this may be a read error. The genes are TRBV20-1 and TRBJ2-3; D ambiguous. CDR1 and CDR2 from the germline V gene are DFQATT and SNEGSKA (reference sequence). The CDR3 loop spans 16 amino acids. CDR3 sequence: CSARRGYIPSIDTQYF. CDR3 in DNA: TGCAGTGCTAGGCGAGGATATATCCCAAGCATAGATACGCAGTATTTT.

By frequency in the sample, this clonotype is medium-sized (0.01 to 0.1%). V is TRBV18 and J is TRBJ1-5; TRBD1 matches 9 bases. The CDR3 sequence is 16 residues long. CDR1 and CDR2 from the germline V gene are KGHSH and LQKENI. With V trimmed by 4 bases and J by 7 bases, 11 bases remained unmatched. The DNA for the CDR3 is TGTGCCAGCTCACTAACCGGGACAGGGTCCGTGCAGCCCCAGCATTTT. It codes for CASSLTGTGSVQPQHF.

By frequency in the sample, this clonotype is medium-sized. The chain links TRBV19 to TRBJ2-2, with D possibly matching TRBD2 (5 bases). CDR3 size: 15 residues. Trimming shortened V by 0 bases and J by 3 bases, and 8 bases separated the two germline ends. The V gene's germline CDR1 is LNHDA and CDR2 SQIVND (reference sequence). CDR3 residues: CASSIEDSYTGELFF. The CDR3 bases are TGTGCCAGTAGTATAGAGGACTCCTACACCGGGGAGCTGTTTTTT.

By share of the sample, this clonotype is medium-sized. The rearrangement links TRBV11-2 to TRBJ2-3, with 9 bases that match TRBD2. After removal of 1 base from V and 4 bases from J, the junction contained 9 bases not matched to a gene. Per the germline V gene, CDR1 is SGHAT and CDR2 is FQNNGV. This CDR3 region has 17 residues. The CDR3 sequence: CASSLVAAAGGPDTQYF. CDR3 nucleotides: TGTGCCAGCAGCTTAGTGGCCGCAGCGGGAGGACCAGATACGCAGTATTTT.

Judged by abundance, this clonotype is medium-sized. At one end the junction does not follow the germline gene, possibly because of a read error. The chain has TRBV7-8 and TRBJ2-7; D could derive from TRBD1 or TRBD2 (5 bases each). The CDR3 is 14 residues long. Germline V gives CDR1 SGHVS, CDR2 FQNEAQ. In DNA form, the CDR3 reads TGTGCCAGCAGCTTAGCGGTAGTGGGGGACCTAATGGACTTC. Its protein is CASSLAVVGDLMDF.

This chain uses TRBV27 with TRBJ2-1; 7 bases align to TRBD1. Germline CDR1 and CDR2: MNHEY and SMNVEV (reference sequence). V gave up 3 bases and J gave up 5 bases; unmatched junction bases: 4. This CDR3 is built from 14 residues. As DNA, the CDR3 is TGTGCCAGCAGTTTGTTAGGGGGCGACAATGAGCAGTTCTTC. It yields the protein CASSLLGGDNEQFF.

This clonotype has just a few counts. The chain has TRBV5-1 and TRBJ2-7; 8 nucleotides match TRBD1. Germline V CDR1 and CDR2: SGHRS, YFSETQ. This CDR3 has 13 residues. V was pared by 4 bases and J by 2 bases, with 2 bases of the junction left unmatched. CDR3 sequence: CASSPDRAYEQYF. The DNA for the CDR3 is TGCGCCAGCAGCCCGGACAGGGCCTACGAGCAGTACTTC.

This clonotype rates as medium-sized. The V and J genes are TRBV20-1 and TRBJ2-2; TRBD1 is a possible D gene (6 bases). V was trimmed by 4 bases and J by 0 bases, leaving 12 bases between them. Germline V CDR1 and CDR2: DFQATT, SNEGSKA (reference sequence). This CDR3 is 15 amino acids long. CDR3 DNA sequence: TGCAGTGCTAAAAGACAGGACCCGAACACCGGGGAGCTGTTTTTT. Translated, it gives CSAKRQDPNTGELFF.

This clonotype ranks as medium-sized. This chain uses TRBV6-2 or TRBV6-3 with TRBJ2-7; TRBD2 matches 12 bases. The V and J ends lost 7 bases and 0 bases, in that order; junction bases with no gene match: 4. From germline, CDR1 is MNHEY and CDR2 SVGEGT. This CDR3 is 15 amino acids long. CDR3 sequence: CASTWGLAGSYEQYF. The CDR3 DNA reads TGTGCCAGCACTTGGGGACTAGCGGGCTCCTACGAGCAGTACTTC.

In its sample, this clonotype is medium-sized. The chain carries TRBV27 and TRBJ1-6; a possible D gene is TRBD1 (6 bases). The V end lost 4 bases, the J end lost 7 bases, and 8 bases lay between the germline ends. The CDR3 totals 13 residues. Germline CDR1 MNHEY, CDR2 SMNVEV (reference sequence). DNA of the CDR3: TGTGCCAGCAGTTGGGACATGAATTCACCCCTCCACTTT. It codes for CASSWDMNSPLHF.

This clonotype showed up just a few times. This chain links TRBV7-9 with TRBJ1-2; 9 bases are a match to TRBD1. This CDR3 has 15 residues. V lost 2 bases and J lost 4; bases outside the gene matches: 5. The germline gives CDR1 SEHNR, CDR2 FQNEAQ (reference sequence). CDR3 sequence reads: CASSLSGTGPYGYTF. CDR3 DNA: TGTGCCAGCAGCTTAAGTGGGACAGGGCCCTATGGCTACACCTTC.

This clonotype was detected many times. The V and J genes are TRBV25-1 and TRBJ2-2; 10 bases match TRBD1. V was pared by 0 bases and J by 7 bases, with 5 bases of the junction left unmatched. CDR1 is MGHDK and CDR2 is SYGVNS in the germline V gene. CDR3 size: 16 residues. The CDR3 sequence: CASSEYRDRGVGELFF. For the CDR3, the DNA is TGTGCCAGCAGTGAATATAGGGACAGGGGTGTCGGGGAGCTGTTTTTT. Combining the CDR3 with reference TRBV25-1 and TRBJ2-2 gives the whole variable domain EADIYQTPRYLVIGTGKKITLECSQTMGHDKMYWYQQDPGMELHLIHYSYGVNSTEKGDLSSESTVSRIRTEHFPLTLESARPSHTSQYLCASSEYRDRGVGELFFGEGSRLTVL.

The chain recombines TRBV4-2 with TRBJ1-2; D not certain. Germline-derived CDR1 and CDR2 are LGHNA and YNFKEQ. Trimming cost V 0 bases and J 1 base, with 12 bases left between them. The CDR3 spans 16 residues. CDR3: CASSQDSAWGNYGYTF. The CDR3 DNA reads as TGTGCCAGCAGCCAAGATTCGGCGTGGGGTAACTATGGCTACACCTTC.

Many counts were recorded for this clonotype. For the CDR3, the DNA is TGTGCCAGCACCGTAGCCTTTGGTACTGAAGCTTTCTTT. It yields the protein CASTVAFGTEAFF. The chain couples TRBV7-2 to TRBJ1-1; D not resolved. Trimming took 7 bases from V and 5 from J, leaving 14 bases between them. Germline lookup yields CDR1 SGHTA and CDR2 FQGNSA. The CDR3 is 13 residues long.

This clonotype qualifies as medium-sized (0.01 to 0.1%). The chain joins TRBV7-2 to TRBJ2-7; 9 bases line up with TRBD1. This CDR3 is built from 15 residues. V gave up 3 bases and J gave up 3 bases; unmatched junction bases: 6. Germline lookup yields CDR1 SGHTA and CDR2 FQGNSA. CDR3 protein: CASSLTRDRVYEQYF. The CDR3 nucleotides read TGTGCCAGCAGCTTGACCCGGGACAGGGTCTACGAGCAGTACTTC.

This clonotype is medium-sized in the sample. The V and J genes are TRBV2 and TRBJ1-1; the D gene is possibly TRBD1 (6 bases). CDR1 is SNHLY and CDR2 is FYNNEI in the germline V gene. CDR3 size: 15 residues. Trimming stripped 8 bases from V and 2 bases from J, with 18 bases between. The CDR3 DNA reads TGTGCCAGCGGGGGGGACATATCAAAAAACACTGAAGCTTTCTTT. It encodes CASGGDISKNTEAFF.

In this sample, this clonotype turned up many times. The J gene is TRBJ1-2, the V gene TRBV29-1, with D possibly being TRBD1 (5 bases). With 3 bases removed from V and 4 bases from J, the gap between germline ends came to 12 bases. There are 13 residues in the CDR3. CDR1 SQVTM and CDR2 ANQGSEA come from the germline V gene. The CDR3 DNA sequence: TGCAGCGTTGACCCCCAGGGTAGCTATGGCTACACCTTC. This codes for CSVDPQGSYGYTF. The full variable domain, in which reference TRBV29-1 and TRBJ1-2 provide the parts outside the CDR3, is SAVISQKPSRDICQRGTSLTIQCQVDSQVTMMFWYRQQPGQSLTLIATANQGSEATYESGFVIDKFPISRPNLTFSTLTVSNMSPEDSSIYLCSVDPQGSYGYTFGSGTRLTVV.

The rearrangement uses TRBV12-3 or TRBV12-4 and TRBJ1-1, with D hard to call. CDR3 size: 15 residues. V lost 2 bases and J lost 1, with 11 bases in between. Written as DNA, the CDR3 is TGTGCCAGCAGTTTACTCTCTGGGCCGAACACTGAAGCTTTCTTT. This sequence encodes CASSLLSGPNTEAFF.

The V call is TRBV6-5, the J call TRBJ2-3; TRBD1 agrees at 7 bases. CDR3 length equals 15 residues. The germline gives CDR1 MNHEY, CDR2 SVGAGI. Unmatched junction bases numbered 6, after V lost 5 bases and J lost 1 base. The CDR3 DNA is TGTGCCAGCAGTACAACAGGGGATGGCACAGATACGCAGTATTTT. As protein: CASSTTGDGTDTQYF.

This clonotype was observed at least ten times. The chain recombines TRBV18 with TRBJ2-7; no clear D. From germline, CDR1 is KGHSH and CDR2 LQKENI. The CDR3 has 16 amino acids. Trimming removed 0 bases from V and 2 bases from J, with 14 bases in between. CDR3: CASSPPIGYPTYEQYF. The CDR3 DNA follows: TGTGCCAGCTCACCACCGATTGGGTACCCTACCTACGAGCAGTACTTC. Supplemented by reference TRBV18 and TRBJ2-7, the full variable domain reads NAGVMQNPRHLVRRRGQEARLRCSPMKGHSHVYWYRQLPEEGLKFMVYLQKENIIDESGMPKERFSAEFPKEGPSILRIQQVVRGDSAAYFCASSPPIGYPTYEQYFGPGTRLTVT.

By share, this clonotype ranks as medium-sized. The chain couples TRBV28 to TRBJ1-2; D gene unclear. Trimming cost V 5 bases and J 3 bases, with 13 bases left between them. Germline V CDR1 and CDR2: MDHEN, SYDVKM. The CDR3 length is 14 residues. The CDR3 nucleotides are TGTGCCAGCAGTCTTTTGGGAGTTGACTATGGCTACACCTTC. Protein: CASSLLGVDYGYTF.